Following are 16 T cell receptor beta chains from one sample sequenced in a study of blood T cell repertoires in COVID-19. Profiled with immunoSEQ multiplex PCR; TCRdb holds only in-frame clones, not every one. The data show fewer than 130,000 clones, with 88% seen just once and around 3.2% held by the top ten. Material: peripheral blood. The source is a woman aged 45-59 years with acute or convalescent COVID-19.

V gene TRBV6-1 combines with J gene TRBJ1-2, with a tentative D call TRBD1 (6 bases). The germline V and J ends were trimmed by 3 bases and 4 bases, with 18 bases remaining between them. This CDR3 contains 16 residues. Germline V gives CDR1 MNHNS, CDR2 SASEGT. The CDR3 spells CASSEDRPNSPYGYTF. The DNA for the CDR3 is TGTGCCAGCAGTGAGGACAGACCAAACTCACCCTATGGCTACACCTTC.

CDR3 region: CASSSDRGSEKLFF. DNA for the CDR3: TGTGCCAGCAGCTCGGACAGGGGAAGTGAAAAACTGTTTTTT. The chain couples TRBV5-4 to TRBJ1-4, with 9 positions matching TRBD1. The V segment lost 3 bases and the J segment 7 bases; nucleotides outside the gene matches: 4. The CDR3 totals 14 residues. Germline loops: CDR1 SGHNT, CDR2 YYREEE (reference sequence).

This chain uses TRBV7-9 with TRBJ1-1; D may be TRBD1 (6 bases). Germline V gene lookup returns CDR1 SEHNR and CDR2 FQNEAQ (reference sequence). The CDR3 is 15 residues long. Trimming left V 4 bases short and J 6 bases short, with 18 bases between. Here the CDR3 reads CASSSQGHSGAEAFF. DNA for the CDR3: TGTGCCAGCAGCTCCCAGGGACACTCCGGGGCTGAAGCTTTCTTT.

This clone showed up just a few times. V is TRBV7-2 and J is TRBJ1-5, with D possibly TRBD1 on 5 matching bases. CDR1 and CDR2 (germline): SGHTA, FQGNSA. The CDR3 spans 15 residues. V dropped 3 bases and J dropped 0 bases, with 9 bases sitting between them. The CDR3: CASSLGQVSNQPQHF. The CDR3 nucleotides are TGTGCCAGCAGCTTGGGGCAGGTTAGCAATCAGCCCCAGCATTTT.

V usage is TRBV5-6 and J usage is TRBJ2-1; D not certain. V lost 6 bases to trimming and J lost 8 bases, with 12 bases between them. Germline CDR1 SGHDT, CDR2 YYEEEE. The length of the CDR3 is 12 residues. In nucleotides, the CDR3 is TGTGCCAGCACCAAAACTCGCCATGAGCAGTTCTTC. Protein sequence: CASTKTRHEQFF. Together with reference TRBV5-6 and TRBJ2-1, the CDR3 gives the full variable domain: DAGVTQSPTHLIKTRGQQVTLRCSPKSGHDTVSWYQQALGQGPQFIFQYYEEEERQRGNFPDRFSGHQFPNYSSELNVNALLLGDSALYLCASTKTRHEQFFGPGTRLTVL.

The chain joins TRBV24-1 to TRBJ1-5; D ambiguous. Per germline, CDR1 KGHDR and CDR2 SFDVKD. Trimming left V 3 bases short and J 5 bases short, with 13 bases between. The length of the CDR3 is 15 residues. The DNA for the CDR3 is TGTGCCACCAGTGATCGATCGCCGGGAGATCAGCCCCAGCATTTT. Protein: CATSDRSPGDQPQHF.

The chain combines TRBV12-3 or TRBV12-4 with TRBJ2-7; a weak D match, TRBD1 (6 bases). The CDR3 extends over 11 amino acids. The V end was cut by 8 bases, the J end by 5 bases, with 10 bases between. In nucleotides, the CDR3 is TGTGCCAGCCAGGGGTACCACGAGCAGTACTTC. Residues: CASQGYHEQYF.

The chain uses TRBV20-1 and TRBJ1-3; D unresolved. In germline, CDR1 is DFQATT, CDR2 SNEGSKA (reference sequence). This CDR3 has 14 residues. Trimming took off 3 bases at V and 3 bases at J, with 12 bases between the two ends. The CDR3 spells CSASRGPNGNTIYF. CDR3 sequence (DNA): TGCAGTGCTAGTCGCGGGCCGAATGGAAACACCATATATTTT.

This clone was found a few times. The chain links TRBV5-1 to TRBJ1-6, with 7 bases matching TRBD1. V shed 4 bases and J 8 bases; nucleotides not matched to a gene: 3. Germline V gene lookup returns CDR1 SGHRS and CDR2 YFSETQ. The CDR3 loop spans 13 amino acids. The CDR3 nucleotides are TGCGCCAGCAGCCCGGGACAGCATTCACCCCTCCACTTT. It encodes CASSPGQHSPLHF.

The chain uses TRBV7-2 and TRBJ2-1, with TRBD2 matching 9 bases. CDR3 size: 15 residues. The V gene's germline CDR1 is SGHTA and CDR2 FQGNSA. The ends lost 5 bases at V and 0 bases at J; junction bases unmatched: 2. The CDR3 nucleotides are TGTGCCAGCAGCCTTAGCGGGAGCTCCTACAATGAGCAGTTCTTC. It is translated as CASSLSGSSYNEQFF. Variable domain in full (rest from reference TRBV7-2 and TRBJ2-1): GAGVSQSPSNKVTEKGKDVELRCDPISGHTALYWYRQSLGQGLEFLIYFQGNSAPDKSGLPSDRFSAERTGGSVSTLTIQRTQQEDSAVYLCASSLSGSSYNEQFFGPGTRLTVL.

The rearrangement joins TRBV6-5 to TRBJ2-4, with TRBD1 identical over 9 bases. Trimming took 7 bases from V and 4 from J; bases not matched to a gene: 5. Germline-derived CDR1 and CDR2 are MNHEY and SVGAGI. CDR3 length: 14 amino acids. CDR3 region: CASILDRGKNIQYF. The CDR3 nucleotides read TGTGCCAGCATCCTGGACAGGGGTAAAAACATTCAGTACTTC.

The chain has TRBV7-9 and TRBJ2-1, with 7 bases lining up with TRBD1. The germline gives CDR1 SEHNR, CDR2 FQNEAQ (reference sequence). V dropped 6 bases and J dropped 9; count of bases not matched to a gene: 8. CDR3 length equals 13 residues. CDR3: CASRPEGGSEQFF. The CDR3 nucleotides are TGTGCCAGCAGACCCGAAGGGGGCAGTGAGCAGTTCTTC.

The DNA for the CDR3 is TGTGCCAGCAGTCCACCGACAGGGGGCTTTTCACCCCTCCACTTT. It yields the protein CASSPPTGGFSPLHF. The rearrangement joins TRBV27 to TRBJ1-6; 10 bases match TRBD1. Germline V gives CDR1 MNHEY, CDR2 SMNVEV (reference sequence). J was trimmed by 9 bases and V by 5 bases; bases with no gene match: 7. The CDR3 has 15 residues.

The chain is built from TRBV19 and TRBJ2-4; 7 bases fit TRBD2. Per the germline V gene, CDR1 is LNHDA and CDR2 is SQIVND (reference sequence). The CDR3 is 14 amino acids. The V segment lost 9 bases and the J segment 5 bases; nucleotides outside the gene matches: 10. This chain's CDR3 is CASIQAGRENIQYF. CDR3 nucleotides: TGTGCCAGCATCCAAGCGGGGAGAGAAAACATTCAGTACTTC.

The genes are TRBV7-2 and TRBJ2-1; 8 nucleotides match TRBD2. The germline V gene has CDR1 SGHTA and CDR2 FQGNSA. There are 17 residues in the CDR3. The ends lost 1 base at V and 5 bases at J; junction bases unmatched: 10. CDR3 loop: CASSLGLLAEPDNEQFF. CDR3 DNA: TGTGCCAGCAGCTTAGGCCTACTAGCGGAGCCCGACAATGAGCAGTTCTTC.

The V call is TRBV2, the J call TRBJ2-4; TRBD2 is a possible D gene (6 bases). CDR3 length equals 14 residues. Germline values: CDR1 SNHLY, CDR2 FYNNEI. Deletions cut 2 bases from V and 9 bases from J, with 14 bases between. CDR3 amino acids: CASSELASVIIQYF. For the CDR3, the DNA is TGTGCCAGCAGTGAATTGGCTAGCGTTATCATTCAGTACTTC.